The sequence of this TCR beta chain was determined in a study of monozygotic twins with inflammatory bowel disease. After re-calling the 5' RACE reads, TCRdb lists one entry per CDR3 protein, DNA absent. In total, the table holds approximately 400,000 distinct CDR3 sequences. The CDR3 runs to 15 residues. Germline V gene data show CDR1 as SGHRS and CDR2 as YFSETQ. This chain uses TRBV5-1 with TRBJ2-7; no DNA is available, so the TRBD2 call from TCRdb remains unchecked. This TCR was sampled from a human donor with ulcerative colitis or Crohn's disease, or a healthy co-twin of an affected twin (not recorded which). Sequenced material: blood. Here the CDR3 reads CASSLELGGADEQYF.